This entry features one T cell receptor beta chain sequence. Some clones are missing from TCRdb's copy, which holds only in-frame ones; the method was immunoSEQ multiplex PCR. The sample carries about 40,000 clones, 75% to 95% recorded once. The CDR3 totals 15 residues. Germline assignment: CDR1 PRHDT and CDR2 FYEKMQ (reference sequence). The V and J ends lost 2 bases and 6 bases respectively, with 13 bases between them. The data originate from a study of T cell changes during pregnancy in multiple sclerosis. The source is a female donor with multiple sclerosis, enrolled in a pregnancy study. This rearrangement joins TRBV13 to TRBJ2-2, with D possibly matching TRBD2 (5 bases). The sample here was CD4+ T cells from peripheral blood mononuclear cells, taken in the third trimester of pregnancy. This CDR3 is CASSLNTGIPGELFF. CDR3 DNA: TGTGCCAGCAGCTTAAATACCGGGATCCCCGGGGAGCTGTTTTTT.